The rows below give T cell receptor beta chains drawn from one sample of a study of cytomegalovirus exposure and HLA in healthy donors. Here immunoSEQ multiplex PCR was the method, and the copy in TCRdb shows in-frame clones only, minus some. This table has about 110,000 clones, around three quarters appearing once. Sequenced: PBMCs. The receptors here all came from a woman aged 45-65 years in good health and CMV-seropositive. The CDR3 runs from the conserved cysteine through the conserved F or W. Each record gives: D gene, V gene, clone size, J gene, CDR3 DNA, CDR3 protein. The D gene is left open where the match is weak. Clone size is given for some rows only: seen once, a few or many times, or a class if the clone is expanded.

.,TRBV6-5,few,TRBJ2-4,TGTGCCAGCGAGGGAGATGACAAAAACAGTCAGTACTTC,CASEGDDKNSQYF
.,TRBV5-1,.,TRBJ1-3,TGCGCCAGCAGCTTGGCTGCAGGGACTAGCGGAAACACCATATATTTT,CASSLAAGTSGNTIYF
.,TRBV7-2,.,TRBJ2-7,TGTGCCAGCAGCCCAGGGGTGGAGCAGTACTTC,CASSPGVEQYF
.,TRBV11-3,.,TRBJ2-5,TGTGCCAGCAGCCAGGGAGCGGAGGGCCCTGACATAGAGACCCAGTACTTC,CASSQGAEGPDIETQYF
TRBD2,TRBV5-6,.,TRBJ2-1,TGTGCCAGCAGCTTACCCGGGACTAGTGCCTACAATGAGCAGTTCTTC,CASSLPGTSAYNEQFF
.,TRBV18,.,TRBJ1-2,TGTGCCAGCGCCTTAGGGGGAGCTAACTATGGCTACACCTTC,CASALGGANYGYTF
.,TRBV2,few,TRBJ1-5,TGTGCCAGCAGTGATCGGGGTCGCAGTCTCAATCAGCCCCAGCATTTT,CASSDRGRSLNQPQHF
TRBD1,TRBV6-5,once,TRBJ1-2,TGTGCCAGCAGTCAAAACCCGGACAGGGACGGCTACACCTTC,CASSQNPDRDGYTF
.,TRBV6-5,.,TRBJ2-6,TGTGCCAGCAGTGAGCTCCGGGCCAACGTCCTGACTTTC,CASSELRANVLTF
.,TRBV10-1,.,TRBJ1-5,TGCGCCAGCAGTGAAGAGGGCCCCTATAGCAATCAGCCCCAGCATTTT,CASSEEGPYSNQPQHF
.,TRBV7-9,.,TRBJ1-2,TGTTCCAGCAGCTTTGTGAACGGCTATGGCTACACCTTC,CSSSFVNGYGYTF
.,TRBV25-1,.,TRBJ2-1,TGTGCCAGCAGTGAATGGGGGGTGGATGAGCAGTTCTTC,CASSEWGVDEQFF
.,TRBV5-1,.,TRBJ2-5,TGCGCCAGCAGGTGGGAGGAGACCCAGTACTTC,CASRWEETQYF
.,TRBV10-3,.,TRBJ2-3,TGTGCCATCAGTGAGGGAGGGCTTCCTACGCAGTATTTT,CAISEGGLPTQYF
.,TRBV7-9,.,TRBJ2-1,TGTTCCAGCAGCCCGAGGGGGGGGAGTGCCTACAATGAGCAGTTCTTC,CSSSPRGGSAYNEQFF
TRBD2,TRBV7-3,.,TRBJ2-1,TGTGCCAGCAGCCCGAGACTAGCGGGAAGCTCCTACAATGAGCAGTTCTTC,CASSPRLAGSSYNEQFF
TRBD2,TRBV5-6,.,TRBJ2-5,TGTGCCAGCAGCTCCTACGCTAGCGGGGAAGAGACCCAGTACTTC,CASSSYASGEETQYF
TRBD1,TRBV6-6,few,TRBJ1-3,TGTGCCAGCAGTTATTCAGGACAGGGGCGGGACACCATATATTTT,CASSYSGQGRDTIYF
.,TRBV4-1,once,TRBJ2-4,TGCGCCAGCAGCCAAGATCCAAGAAGCGCTCTAGCCAAAAACAGTCAGTACTTC,CASSQDPRSALAKNSQYF
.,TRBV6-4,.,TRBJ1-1,TGTGCCAGCAGTCAGGGGTGGGGCACTGAAGCTTTCTTT,CASSQGWGTEAFF
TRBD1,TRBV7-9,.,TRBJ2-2,TGTGCCAGCAGCTTTGGACAGGGCCCGTACACCGGGGAGCTGTTTTTT,CASSFGQGPYTGELFF
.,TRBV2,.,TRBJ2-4,TGTGCCAGCAGCCGGCGGGCAGTTGACAAAAACAGTCAGTACTTC,CASSRRAVDKNSQYF
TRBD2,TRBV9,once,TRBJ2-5,TGTGCCAGCAGCTCACTAGCGGGGTCCCAAGAGACCCAGTACTTC,CASSSLAGSQETQYF
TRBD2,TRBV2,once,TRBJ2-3,TGTGCCAGCAGCGCGGGGACTAGCGGGGGGACAGATACGCAGTATTTT,CASSAGTSGGTDTQYF
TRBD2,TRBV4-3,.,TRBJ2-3,TGCGCCAGCAGCCAAGATACTAGCGGGGGGGTAGATACGCAGTATTTT,CASSQDTSGGVDTQYF
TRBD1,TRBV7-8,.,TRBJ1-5,TGTGCCAGCAGCTTGGAAGGACAGGGCAATCAGCCCCAGCATTTT,CASSLEGQGNQPQHF
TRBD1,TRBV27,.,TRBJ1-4,TGTGCCAGCAGTACGACCGGGACAGCAACTAATGAAAAACTGTTTTTT,CASSTTGTATNEKLFF
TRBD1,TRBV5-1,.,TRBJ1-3,TGCGCCAGCAGCTCTGACAGGGGGAAAAACACCATATATTTT,CASSSDRGKNTIYF
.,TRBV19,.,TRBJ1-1,TGTGCCAGTAGTATGCCAGGGCGGAACACTGAAGCTTTCTTT,CASSMPGRNTEAFF
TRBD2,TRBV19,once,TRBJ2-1,TGTGCCAGTAGTATAGATGGCCCTAGCGGGAGAGCCCAAAATGAGCAGTTCTTC,CASSIDGPSGRAQNEQFF
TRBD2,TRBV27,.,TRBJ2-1,TGTGCCAGCAGACTTTTCCCCCAGGGACTAGCGGGAGTCGACAATGAGCAGTTCTTC,CASRLFPQGLAGVDNEQFF
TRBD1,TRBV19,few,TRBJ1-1,TGTGCCAGTAGTCTATTGCGATTCCGGGACAGGGAGAACACTGAAGCTTTCTTT,CASSLLRFRDRENTEAFF
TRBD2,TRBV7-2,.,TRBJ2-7,TGTGCCAGCAGCCCGCCGGGGGGGTTCGAGCAGTACTTC,CASSPPGGFEQYF
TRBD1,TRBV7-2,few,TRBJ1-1,TGTGCCAGCAGCCGAGACCGGACAGGGTTGAACACTGAAGCTTTCTTT,CASSRDRTGLNTEAFF
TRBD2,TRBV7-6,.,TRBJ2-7,TGTGCCAGCAGCCAAACTAGCGGGAGGGAAAACGAGCAGTACTTC,CASSQTSGRENEQYF
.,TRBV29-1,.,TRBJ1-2,TGCAGCGGCGGGGATGCTAACTATGGCTACACCTTC,CSGGDANYGYTF
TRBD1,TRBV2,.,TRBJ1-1,TGTGCCGGATGCCGGGACAGGGGGGGAAACACTGAAGCTTTCTTT,CAGCRDRGGNTEAFF
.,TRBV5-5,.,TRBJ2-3,TGTGCCAGCAGCTACCCACAGGGTACCGGCACAGATACGCAGTATTTT,CASSYPQGTGTDTQYF
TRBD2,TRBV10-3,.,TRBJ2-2,TGTGCCATCAGTGAGTTGGGACTAGCGGGAGGCCGGGCCGGGGAGCTGTTTTTT,CAISELGLAGGRAGELFF
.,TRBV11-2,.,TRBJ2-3,TGTGCCAGCAGCTTAGTCGGGCGGGCCGCAGATACGCAGTATTTT,CASSLVGRAADTQYF